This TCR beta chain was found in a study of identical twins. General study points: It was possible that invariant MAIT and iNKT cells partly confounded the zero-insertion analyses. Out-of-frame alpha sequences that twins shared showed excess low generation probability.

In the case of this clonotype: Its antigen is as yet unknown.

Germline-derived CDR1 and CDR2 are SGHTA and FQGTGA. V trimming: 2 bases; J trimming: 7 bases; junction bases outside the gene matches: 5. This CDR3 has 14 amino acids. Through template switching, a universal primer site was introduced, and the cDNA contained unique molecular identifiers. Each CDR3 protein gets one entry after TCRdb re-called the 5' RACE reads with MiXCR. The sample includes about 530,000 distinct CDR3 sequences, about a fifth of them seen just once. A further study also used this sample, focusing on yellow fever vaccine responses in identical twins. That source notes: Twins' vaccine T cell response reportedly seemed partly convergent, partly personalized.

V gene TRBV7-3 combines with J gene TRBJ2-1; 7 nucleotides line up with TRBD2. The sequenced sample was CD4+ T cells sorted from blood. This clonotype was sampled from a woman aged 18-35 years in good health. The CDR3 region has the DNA TGTGCCAGCAGCTTATCAAGGACTAGTAATGAGCAGTTCTTC. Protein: CASSLSRTSNEQFF.